The T cell receptor (beta chain) under discussion was sequenced for a study of blood T cell repertoires in COVID-19. Study information: Both acute and convalescent COVID-19 samples were obtained from the United States, Italy and Spain. T cells, B-cell-depleted T cells, or PBMCs provided the cDNA or gDNA that served as material.

This CDR3 has 14 amino acids. The V and J ends lost 8 bases and 0 bases, in that order; junction bases with no gene match: 7. The germline V gene has CDR1 GTSNPN and CDR2 SVGIG (reference sequence). Per the study methods: Counts of nucleated cells, estimated from reference gene primer amplification, were obtained. Measured with immunoSEQ multiplex PCR; TCRdb has only the in-frame clones, and not every one. V and J calls and clone size are copied from that table; D and trimming were computed from the DNA. This sample carries around 260,000 clones, 80% to 90% of them seen once, and the ten largest clones take 9.4%. This clone came up once.

The sequence came from a woman aged 50 to 60 who had recovered from COVID-19. This chain uses TRBV30 with TRBJ2-3; TRBD2 agrees at 8 bases. Sequencing used peripheral blood. CDR3 nucleotide sequence: TGTGCCCGAGGGGTAGCGGGAAGCACAGATACGCAGTATTTT. Encoded protein: CARGVAGSTDTQYF.